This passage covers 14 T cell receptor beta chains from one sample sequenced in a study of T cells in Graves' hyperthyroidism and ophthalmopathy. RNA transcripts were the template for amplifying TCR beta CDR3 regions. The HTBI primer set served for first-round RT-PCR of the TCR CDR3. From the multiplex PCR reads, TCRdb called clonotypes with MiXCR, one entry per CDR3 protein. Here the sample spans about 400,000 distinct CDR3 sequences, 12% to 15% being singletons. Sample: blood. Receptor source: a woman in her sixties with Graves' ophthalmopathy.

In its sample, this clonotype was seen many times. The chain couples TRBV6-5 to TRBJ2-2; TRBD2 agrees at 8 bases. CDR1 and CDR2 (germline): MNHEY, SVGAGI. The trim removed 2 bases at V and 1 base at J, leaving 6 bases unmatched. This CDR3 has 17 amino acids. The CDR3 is CASSYRLAGLNTGELFF. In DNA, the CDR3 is TGTGCCAGCAGTTACCGGTTAGCGGGATTGAACACCGGGGAGCTGTTTTTT.

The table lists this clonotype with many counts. The CDR3 reads CASRYGGRVDTQYF. The CDR3 region has the DNA TGTGCCAGCAGATACGGCGGGAGGGTGGATACGCAGTATTTT. V usage is TRBV28 and J usage is TRBJ2-3; 9 nucleotides agree with TRBD2. The V segment lost 6 bases and the J segment 6 bases; nucleotides outside the gene matches: 7. In germline, CDR1 is MDHEN, CDR2 SYDVKM. The CDR3 runs to 14 residues.

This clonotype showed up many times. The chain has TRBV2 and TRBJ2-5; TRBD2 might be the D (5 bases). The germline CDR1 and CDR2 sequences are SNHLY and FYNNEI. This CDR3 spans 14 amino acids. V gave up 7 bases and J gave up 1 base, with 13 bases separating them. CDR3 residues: CASKTQRSQETQYF. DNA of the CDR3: TGTGCCAGCAAGACTCAGCGGAGCCAAGAGACCCAGTACTTC.

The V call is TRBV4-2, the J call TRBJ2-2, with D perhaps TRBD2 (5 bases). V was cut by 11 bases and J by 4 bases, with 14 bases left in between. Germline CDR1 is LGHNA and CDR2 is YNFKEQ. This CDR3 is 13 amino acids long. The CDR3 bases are TGTGCCGGAGGACGGATCGGCACCGGGGAGCTGTTTTTT. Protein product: CAGGRIGTGELFF.

CDR3 in DNA: TGTGCCAGCAGGACTCCGACAGGGGAAACCGGGGAGCTGTTTTTT. Translating it yields CASRTPTGETGELFF. The J gene is TRBJ2-2, the V gene TRBV6-1; 8 positions match TRBD1. V shed 6 bases, J shed 5 bases, and the junction held 8 bases outside the gene matches. Germline assignment: CDR1 MNHNS and CDR2 SASEGT. The CDR3 has 15 amino acids.

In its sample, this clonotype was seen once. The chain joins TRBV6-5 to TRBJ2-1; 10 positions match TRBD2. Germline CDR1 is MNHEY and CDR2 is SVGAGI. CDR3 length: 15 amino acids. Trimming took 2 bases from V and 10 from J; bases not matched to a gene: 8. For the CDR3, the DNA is TGTGCCAGCAGTTACCGGGCTAGCGGGAGCAAGGAGCAGTTCTTC. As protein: CASSYRASGSKEQFF.

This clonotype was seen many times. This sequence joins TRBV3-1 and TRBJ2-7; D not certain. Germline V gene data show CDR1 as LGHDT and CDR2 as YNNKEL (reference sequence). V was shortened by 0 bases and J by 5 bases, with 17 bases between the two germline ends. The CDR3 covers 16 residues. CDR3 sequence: CASSQELTGTPHEQYF. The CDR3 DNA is TGTGCCAGCAGCCAAGAACTGACCGGAACCCCGCACGAGCAGTACTTC.

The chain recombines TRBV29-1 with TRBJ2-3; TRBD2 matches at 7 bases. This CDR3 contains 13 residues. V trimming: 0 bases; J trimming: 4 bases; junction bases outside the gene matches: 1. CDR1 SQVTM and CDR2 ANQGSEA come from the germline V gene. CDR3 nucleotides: TGCAGCGTTGAAGAGGGGGGGGCAGATACGCAGTATTTT. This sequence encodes CSVEEGGADTQYF.

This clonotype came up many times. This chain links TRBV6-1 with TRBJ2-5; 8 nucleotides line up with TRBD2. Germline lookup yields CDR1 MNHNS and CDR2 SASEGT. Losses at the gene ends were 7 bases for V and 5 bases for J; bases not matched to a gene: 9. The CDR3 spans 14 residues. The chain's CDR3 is CASTGGLARETQYF. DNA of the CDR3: TGTGCCAGCACGGGGGGGCTTGCGAGGGAGACCCAGTACTTC.

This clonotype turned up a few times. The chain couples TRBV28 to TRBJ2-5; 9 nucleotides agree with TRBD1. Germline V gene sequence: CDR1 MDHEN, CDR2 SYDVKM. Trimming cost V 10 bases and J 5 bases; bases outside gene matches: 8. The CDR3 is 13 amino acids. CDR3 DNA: TGTGCCAACACTGACAGGGGGGGGGAGACCCAGTACTTC. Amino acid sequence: CANTDRGGETQYF.

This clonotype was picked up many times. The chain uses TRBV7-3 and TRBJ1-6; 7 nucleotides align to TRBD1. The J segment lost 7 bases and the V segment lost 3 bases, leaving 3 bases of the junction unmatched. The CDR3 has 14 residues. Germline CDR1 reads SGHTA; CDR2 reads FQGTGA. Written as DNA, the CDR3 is TGTGCCAGCAGCTTGACAGGGTCCAATTCACCCCTCCACTTT. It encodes CASSLTGSNSPLHF.

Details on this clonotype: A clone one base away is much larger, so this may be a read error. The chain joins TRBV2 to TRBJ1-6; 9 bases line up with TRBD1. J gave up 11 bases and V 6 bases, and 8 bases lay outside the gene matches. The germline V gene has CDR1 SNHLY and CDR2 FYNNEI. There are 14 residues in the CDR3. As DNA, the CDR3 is TGTGCCAGCAGACCGGGACAGGGCCATCCACCCCTCCACTTT. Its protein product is CASRPGQGHPPLHF.

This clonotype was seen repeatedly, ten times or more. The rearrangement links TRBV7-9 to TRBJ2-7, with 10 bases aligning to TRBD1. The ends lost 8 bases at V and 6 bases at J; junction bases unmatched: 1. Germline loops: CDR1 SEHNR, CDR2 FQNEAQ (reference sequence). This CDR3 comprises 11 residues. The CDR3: CASGTGVEQYF. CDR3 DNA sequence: TGTGCCAGCGGGACAGGGGTCGAGCAGTACTTC.

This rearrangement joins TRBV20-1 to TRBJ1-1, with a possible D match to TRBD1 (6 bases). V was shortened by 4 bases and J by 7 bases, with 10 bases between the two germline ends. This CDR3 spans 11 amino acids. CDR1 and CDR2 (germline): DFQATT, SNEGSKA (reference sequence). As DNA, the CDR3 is TGCAGTGCTACCCGGGGGCTTGAAGCTTTCTTT. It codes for CSATRGLEAFF.